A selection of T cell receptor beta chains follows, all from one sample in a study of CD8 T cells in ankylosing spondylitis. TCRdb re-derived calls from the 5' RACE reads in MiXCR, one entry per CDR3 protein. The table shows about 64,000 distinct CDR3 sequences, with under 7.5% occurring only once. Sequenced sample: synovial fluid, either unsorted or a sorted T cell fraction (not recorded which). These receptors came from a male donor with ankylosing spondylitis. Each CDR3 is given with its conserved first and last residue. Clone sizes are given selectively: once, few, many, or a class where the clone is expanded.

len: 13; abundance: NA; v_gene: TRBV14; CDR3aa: CASSQTGTGELFF
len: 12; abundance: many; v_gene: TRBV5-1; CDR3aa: CASSYRTDTQYF
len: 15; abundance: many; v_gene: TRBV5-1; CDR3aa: CASSLVGSGANVLTF
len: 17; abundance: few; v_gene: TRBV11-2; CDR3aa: CASSSGIAHYQADTQYF
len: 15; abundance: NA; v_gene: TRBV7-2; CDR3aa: CAGSPRDRGSDTQYF
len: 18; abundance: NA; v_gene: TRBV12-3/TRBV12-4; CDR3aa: CASSLAGGQGPGANVLTF
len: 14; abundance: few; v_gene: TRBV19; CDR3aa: CASSITGAVGEQYF
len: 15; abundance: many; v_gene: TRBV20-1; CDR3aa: CSARAPSSGSYEQYF
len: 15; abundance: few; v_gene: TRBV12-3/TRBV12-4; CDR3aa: CASSLQQVGYSPLHF
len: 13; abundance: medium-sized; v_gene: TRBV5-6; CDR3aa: CASSLKGLNEQFF
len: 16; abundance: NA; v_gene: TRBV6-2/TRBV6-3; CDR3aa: CASSFLQGGTTDTQYF
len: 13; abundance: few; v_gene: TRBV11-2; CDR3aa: CASSWSVQETQYF
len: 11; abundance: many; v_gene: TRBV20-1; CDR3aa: CSASSRKEAFF
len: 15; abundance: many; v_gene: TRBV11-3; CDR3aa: CASSRRSGRGDTQYF
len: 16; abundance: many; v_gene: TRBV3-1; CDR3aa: CASSQDLSERSNEQFF
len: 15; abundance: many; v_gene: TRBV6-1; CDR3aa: CASRRAGQGTNVLTF
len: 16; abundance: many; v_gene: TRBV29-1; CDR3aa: CSVARNPGQVPYEQYF
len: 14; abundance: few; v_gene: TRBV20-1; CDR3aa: CSAGTLGNAGELFF
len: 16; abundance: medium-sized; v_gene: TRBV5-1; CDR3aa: CASSSGRGRRGETQYF
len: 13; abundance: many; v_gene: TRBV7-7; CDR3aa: CASSLDWGDTQYF
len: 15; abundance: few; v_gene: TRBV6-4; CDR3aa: CASSEDRAVYNEQFF
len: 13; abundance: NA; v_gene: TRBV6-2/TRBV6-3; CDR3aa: CASCSSEAGELFF
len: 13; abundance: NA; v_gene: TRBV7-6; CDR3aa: CASSSSSVLVQFF
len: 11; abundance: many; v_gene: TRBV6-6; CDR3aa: CASTWGGGYTF
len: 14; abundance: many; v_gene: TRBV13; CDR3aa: CASSLNSGANVLTF
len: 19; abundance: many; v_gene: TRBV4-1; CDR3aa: CASSQWLAGGPVSYNEQFF
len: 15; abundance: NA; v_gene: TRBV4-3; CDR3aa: CASSQDFRDENIQYF
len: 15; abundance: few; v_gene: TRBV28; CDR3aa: CASSPPDRKGTEAFF
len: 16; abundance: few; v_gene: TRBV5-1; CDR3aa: CASSSASGALGNEQFF
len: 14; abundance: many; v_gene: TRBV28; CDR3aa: CASSSPQGGTEAFF
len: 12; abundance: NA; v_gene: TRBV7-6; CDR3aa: CASSLNGNTIYF
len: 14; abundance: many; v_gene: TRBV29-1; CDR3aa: CSVAEGGVEETQYF
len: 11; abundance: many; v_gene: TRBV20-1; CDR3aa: CSGLSGIGYTF
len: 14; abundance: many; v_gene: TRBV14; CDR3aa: CASTPGGGVETQYF
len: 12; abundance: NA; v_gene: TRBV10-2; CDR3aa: CASSPGQGGYTF
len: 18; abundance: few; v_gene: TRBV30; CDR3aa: CAWSRGSGSPGSTGELFF
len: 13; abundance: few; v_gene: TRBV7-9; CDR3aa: CASKGQGQETQYF
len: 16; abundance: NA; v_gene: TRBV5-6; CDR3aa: CASSIPRGREGEKLFF
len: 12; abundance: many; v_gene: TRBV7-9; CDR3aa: CASRPRADTQYF
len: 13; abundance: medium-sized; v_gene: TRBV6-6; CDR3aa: CASISTRTGELFF
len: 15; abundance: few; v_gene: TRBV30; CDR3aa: CAWSVRTGYTGELFF
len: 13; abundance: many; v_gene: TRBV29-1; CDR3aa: CSVGRDLNTEAFF
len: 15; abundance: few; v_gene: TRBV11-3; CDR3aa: CASSRYGTEYNEQFF